These T cell receptor beta chains were read from a single sample in a study of cytomegalovirus exposure and HLA in healthy donors. Using immunoSEQ multiplex PCR, the repertoire was profiled, and TCRdb retains in-frame clones only, with some absent. The table shows 100,000 to 150,000 clones, with roughly a sixth occurring only once. Sequencing was done on a sample of PBMCs. These receptors were taken from a female donor in good health and CMV-seropositive. CDR3s include the opening cysteine and the closing phenylalanine or tryptophan. D genes are given only for firm matches. Size values are once, few and many counts, or a class for expanded clones, and some rows have none.

J gene	clone size	V gene	D gene	CDR3 protein	CDR3 DNA
TRBJ2-3	many	TRBV27	TRBD2	CASSPAGGPTDTQYF	TGTGCCAGCAGTCCTGCGGGGGGCCCCACAGATACGCAGTATTTT
TRBJ2-3	-	TRBV5-1	TRBD2	CASRLTGAGGRDTQYF	TGCGCCAGCAGATTGACAGGAGCGGGGGGCCGGGATACGCAGTATTTT
TRBJ2-1	few	TRBV7-2	TRBD2	CASTQPGGTYNEQFF	TGTGCCAGCACCCAACCGGGAGGCACCTACAATGAGCAGTTCTTC
TRBJ2-7	-	TRBV28	TRBD1	CASSLHRQGRNYKQYF	TGTGCCAGCAGTTTACATCGACAGGGTAGGAATTATAAGCAGTACTTC
TRBJ1-3	few	TRBV6-5	-	CASSSTGSGNTIYF	TGTGCCAGCAGTTCCACAGGCTCTGGAAACACCATATATTTT
TRBJ1-1	few	TRBV5-1	-	CASSLAQLGPGEAFF	TGCGCCAGCAGCTTGGCACAGTTAGGGCCAGGGGAAGCTTTCTTT
TRBJ2-1	few	TRBV4-3	TRBD1	CASSREGQGTYNEQFF	TGCGCCAGCAGCCGGGAAGGACAGGGTACCTACAATGAGCAGTTCTTC
TRBJ2-5	-	TRBV6-5	TRBD1	CASSYSTGAEETQYF	TGTGCCAGCAGTTACTCGACAGGGGCGGAAGAGACCCAGTACTTC
TRBJ2-1	few	TRBV29-1	TRBD1	CSVEDTGQGNNEQFF	TGCAGCGTTGAAGATACGGGACAGGGCAACAATGAGCAGTTCTTC
TRBJ2-1	-	TRBV4-2	-	CASSQPGRTYNEQFF	TGTGCCAGCAGCCAACCGGGGAGAACCTACAATGAGCAGTTCTTC
TRBJ1-4	few	TRBV7-9	TRBD1	CASSSQQGDNEKLFF	TGTGCCAGCAGCTCGCAACAGGGGGATAATGAAAAACTGTTTTTT
TRBJ1-5	few	TRBV10-3	-	CAISDDTHPDQPQHF	TGTGCCATCAGTGACGATACCCACCCAGATCAGCCCCAGCATTTT
TRBJ1-6	few	TRBV14	-	CASSLSGRSPLHF	TGTGCCAGCAGCCTCTCCGGTCGTTCACCCCTCCACTTT
TRBJ1-2	-	TRBV27	TRBD1	CASSPRTGLLYGYTF	TGTGCCAGCAGTCCCCGGACAGGGTTGCTCTATGGCTACACCTTC
TRBJ2-5	few	TRBV5-1	TRBD2	CASSLSPSGGQETQYF	TGCGCCAGCAGCTTGTCTCCTAGCGGGGGGCAAGAGACCCAGTACTTC
TRBJ1-1	-	TRBV27	TRBD1	CASSFLQGAEAFF	TGTGCCAGCAGTTTTTTACAGGGGGCTGAAGCTTTCTTT
TRBJ1-2	few	TRBV29-1	-	CSVEARVGGYTF	TGCAGCGTTGAGGCGCGGGTAGGTGGCTACACCTTC
TRBJ1-1	few	TRBV7-9	-	CASSFHQGQNTEAFF	TGTGCCAGCAGCTTCCACCAGGGCCAGAACACTGAAGCTTTCTTT
TRBJ2-3	-	TRBV30	TRBD2	CAWSPTSGGTDTQYF	TGTGCCTGGAGTCCGACTAGCGGGGGGACAGATACGCAGTATTTT
TRBJ2-1	-	TRBV4-3	TRBD2	CASSQDGIAGENNEQFF	TGCGCCAGCAGCCAAGATGGAATAGCGGGGGAGAACAATGAGCAGTTCTTC
TRBJ1-1	-	TRBV7-8	TRBD1	CASSPRPSGGASRAFF	TGTGCCAGCAGCCCTCGCCCCTCAGGGGGCGCTTCAAGGGCTTTCTTT
TRBJ2-1	once	TRBV5-8	TRBD2	CASADGGAYNEQFF	TGTGCCAGCGCCGACGGGGGGGCTTACAATGAGCAGTTCTTC
TRBJ1-4	few	TRBV6-6	TRBD1	CASREQGGNEKLFF	TGTGCCAGCAGAGAACAGGGGGGTAATGAAAAACTGTTTTTT
TRBJ2-7	-	TRBV9	TRBD1	CASSVSPGTGSYEQYF	TGTGCCAGCAGCGTCTCACCCGGGACAGGGTCCTACGAGCAGTACTTC
TRBJ1-5	-	TRBV5-1	-	CASSFLSNQPQHF	TGCGCCAGCAGCTTTTTAAGCAATCAGCCCCAGCATTTT
TRBJ2-7	few	TRBV2	TRBD2	CASSGTSGVGEQYF	TGTGCCAGCAGTGGGACTAGCGGGGTAGGCGAGCAGTACTTC
TRBJ2-5	few	TRBV25-1	TRBD1	CASGLTGAQETQYF	TGTGCCAGCGGCCTGACAGGGGCGCAAGAGACCCAGTACTTC
TRBJ2-2	-	TRBV7-8	TRBD2	CASSLPAPLAAANTGELFF	TGTGCCAGCAGCTTGCCGGCCCCACTAGCGGCGGCGAACACCGGGGAGCTGTTTTTT
TRBJ1-1	few	TRBV7-9	-	CASNRSPGRGTEAFF	TGTGCCAGCAACCGTAGTCCAGGGCGCGGCACTGAAGCTTTCTTT
TRBJ2-3	-	TRBV29-1	TRBD1	CSVGRGQLSTDTQYF	TGCAGCGTTGGCCGGGGACAGCTTAGCACAGATACGCAGTATTTT
TRBJ1-2	few	TRBV5-1	-	CASSPWSGIDGYTF	TGCGCCAGCAGCCCTTGGTCCGGGATCGATGGCTACACCTTC
TRBJ2-1	few	TRBV7-6	TRBD2	CASSSRLAGDNEQFF	TGTGCCAGCAGCTCGAGACTAGCGGGGGACAATGAGCAGTTCTTC
TRBJ2-5	few	TRBV2	TRBD1	CASRRDRGFQETQYF	TGTGCCAGCAGACGGGACAGGGGGTTCCAAGAGACCCAGTACTTC
TRBJ2-3	-	TRBV6-4	-	CASKRDLFSDTQYF	TGTGCCAGCAAGAGGGATCTTTTCTCAGATACGCAGTATTTT
TRBJ1-2	few	TRBV28	TRBD1	CASSLFGRGDGYTF	TGTGCCAGCAGTTTATTCGGCAGGGGGGATGGCTACACCTTC
TRBJ1-1	-	TRBV6-1	TRBD1	CASSELGDSKTEAFF	TGTGCCAGCAGTGAATTAGGGGACAGCAAGACTGAAGCTTTCTTT
TRBJ2-3	few	TRBV4-3	-	CASSQDRGRTQYF	TGCGCCAGCAGCCAAGATCGGGGAAGAACGCAGTATTTT
TRBJ1-4	few	TRBV5-1	TRBD1	CASSSGQGPSNEKLFF	TGCGCCAGCAGCTCCGGACAGGGCCCCTCGAATGAAAAACTGTTTTTT
TRBJ2-3	few	TRBV4-1	TRBD2	CASNSRSGVTDTQYF	TGCGCCAGCAATTCCAGGAGCGGGGTCACAGATACGCAGTATTTT
TRBJ1-2	-	TRBV5-6	-	CASSQGDLIYGYTF	TGTGCCAGCAGCCAAGGGGATCTCATCTATGGCTACACCTTC
TRBJ2-2	-	TRBV4-3	TRBD2	CASSQEERGGPGELFF	TGCGCCAGCAGCCAAGAGGAGCGGGGGGGCCCCGGGGAGCTGTTTTTT
TRBJ2-1	few	TRBV7-2	-	CASSYTSSSYNEQFF	TGTGCCAGCAGCTACACTAGTAGCTCCTACAATGAGCAGTTCTTC
TRBJ1-4	-	TRBV7-9	-	CASGVIGQTNEKLFF	TGTGCCAGCGGGGTTATTGGACAGACTAATGAAAAACTGTTTTTT
TRBJ2-7	-	TRBV4-1	-	CASSRGGQDSYEQYF	TGCGCCAGCAGCCGGGGCGGCCAAGACTCCTACGAGCAGTACTTC
TRBJ2-3	-	TRBV18	-	CASLLTDTQYF	TGTGCCAGCTTACTCACAGATACGCAGTATTTT
TRBJ1-5	few	TRBV5-6	-	CASSLFPGLLQPQHF	TGTGCCAGCAGCTTGTTTCCGGGGTTGCTTCAGCCCCAGCATTTT
TRBJ2-3	few	TRBV5-1	TRBD2	CASSLGSSSGGLDTQYF	TGCGCCAGCAGCTTGGGATCCTCTAGCGGGGGGTTGGATACGCAGTATTTT
TRBJ1-2	few	TRBV6-7	TRBD1	CASSYLTTTLTGQNGYTF	TGTGCCAGCAGTTACTTGACTACTACTCTGACAGGGCAAAATGGCTACACCTTC
TRBJ2-7	few	TRBV7-9	TRBD1	CASSPGQGVSYEQYF	TGTGCCAGCAGTCCAGGACAGGGCGTCTCCTACGAGCAGTACTTC
TRBJ2-7	-	TRBV2	-	CASTWTVRYVYF	TGTGCCAGCACGTGGACTGTACGTTATGTGTACTTC
TRBJ1-1	-	TRBV29-1	-	CSVRTVNTEAFF	TGCAGCGTTCGGACTGTGAACACTGAAGCTTTCTTT
TRBJ1-4	few	TRBV5-1	-	CASSWGLGATNEKLFF	TGCGCCAGCAGCTGGGGACTGGGGGCAACTAATGAAAAACTGTTTTTT
TRBJ1-1	-	TRBV18	TRBD1	CASSPRTGGSTEAFF	TGTGCCAGCTCACCAAGGACAGGGGGAAGCACTGAAGCTTTCTTT
TRBJ2-7	few	TRBV18	TRBD1	CASSPSRDSEQYF	TGTGCCAGCTCACCAAGTAGGGACAGCGAGCAGTACTTC
TRBJ2-2	few	TRBV29-1	-	CSVGPGTGTETGELFF	TGCAGCGTTGGACCAGGTACAGGGACGGAAACCGGGGAGCTGTTTTTT